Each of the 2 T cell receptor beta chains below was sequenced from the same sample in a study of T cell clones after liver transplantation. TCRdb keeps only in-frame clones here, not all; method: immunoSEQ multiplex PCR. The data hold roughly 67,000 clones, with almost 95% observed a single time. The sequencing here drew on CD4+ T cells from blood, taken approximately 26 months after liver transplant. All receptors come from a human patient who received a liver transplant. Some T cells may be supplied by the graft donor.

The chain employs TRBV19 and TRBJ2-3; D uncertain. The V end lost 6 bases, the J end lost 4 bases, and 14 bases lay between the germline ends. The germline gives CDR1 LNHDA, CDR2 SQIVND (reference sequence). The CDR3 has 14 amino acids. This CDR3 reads CASRRIDVADTQYF. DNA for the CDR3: TGTGCCAGTAGGCGGATAGATGTGGCAGATACGCAGTATTTT.

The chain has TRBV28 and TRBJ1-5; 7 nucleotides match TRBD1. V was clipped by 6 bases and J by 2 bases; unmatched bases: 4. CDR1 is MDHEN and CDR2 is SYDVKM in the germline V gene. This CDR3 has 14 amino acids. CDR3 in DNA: TGTGCCAGCAGCCCTGACAGGGGCAATCAGCCCCAGCATTTT. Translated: CASSPDRGNQPQHF.